This entry concerns a single T cell receptor (beta chain). These data come from a study of blood T cell repertoires in COVID-19. Whole-study context: Spain, Italy and the United States supplied samples that represented acute and convalescent COVID-19. Sources were T cells, B-cell-depleted T cells, or PBMCs; the material itself was cDNA or gDNA.

Participants' reported clinical history set cohort assignment. In the authors' workflow: It was from reference gene primer amplification that nucleated cell counts were estimated. Some clones are missing from TCRdb's copy, which holds only in-frame ones; the method was immunoSEQ multiplex PCR. Clonal size and the V and J genes are those of that table, whereas D and trimming came from the DNA. Of roughly 200,000 clones detected, about 84% appear once; the ten largest clones hold 5.6%. CDR1 and CDR2 (germline): SNHLY, FYNNEI. The trim removed 10 bases at V and 8 bases at J, leaving 6 bases unmatched. The CDR3 has 12 residues.

The TCR was taken from a man aged 40-49 years with acute COVID-19. Material: PBMCs or T cells enriched from blood (not recorded which). The chain combines TRBV2 with TRBJ1-4, with 8 positions matching TRBD1. The CDR3 nucleotides read TGTGCCACCAGGGGGCGGGGGGAAAAACTGTTTTTT. Amino acid sequence: CATRGRGEKLFF.